The 20 T cell receptor beta chains given below trace back to one sample, sequenced in a study of cytomegalovirus exposure and HLA in healthy donors. The PCR employed 60 Vbeta primers together with 13 Jbeta primers. Only in-frame clones appear in the TCRdb table, and some are missing; sequencing was by immunoSEQ multiplex PCR. The sample shows around 160,000 clones, 80% of them seen only once. The material sequenced was PBMCs. The receptors derive from a human donor in good health.

The chain recombines TRBV2 with TRBJ1-6; D not certain. This CDR3 is built from 15 residues. The V end lost 6 bases, the J end lost 9 bases, and 18 bases lay between the germline ends. Per germline, CDR1 SNHLY and CDR2 FYNNEI. CDR3 region: CASSSQKEGGSPLHF. The CDR3, as DNA: TGTGCCAGCAGCTCTCAGAAGGAGGGAGGTTCACCCCTCCACTTT. Based on the CDR3 plus reference TRBV2 and TRBJ1-6, the full variable domain is EPEVTQTPSHQVTQMGQEVILRCVPISNHLYFYWYRQILGQKVEFLVSFYNNEISEKSEIFDDQFSVERPDGSNFTLKIRSTKLEDSAMYFCASSSQKEGGSPLHFGNGTRLTVT.

The rearrangement uses TRBV11-1 and TRBJ2-6; no clear D. Deletions cut 0 bases from V and 0 bases from J, with 6 bases between. The germline gives CDR1 SGHAT, CDR2 FQDESV (reference sequence). This CDR3 has 16 residues. The DNA of the CDR3 is TGTGCCAGCAGCTTAGCGCGGCCCTCTGGGGCCAACGTCCTGACTTTC. Translating gives CASSLARPSGANVLTF.

The sample holds a few counts of this clone. The V call is TRBV5-6, the J call TRBJ2-7, with 8 bases fitting TRBD1. The CDR3 extends over 16 amino acids. Germline CDR1 is SGHDT and CDR2 is YYEEEE. With 0 bases clipped from V and 2 bases from J, the junction kept 7 bases outside the gene matches. The CDR3 bases are TGTGCCAGCAGCTTGGCCCCCGCGGACAGGGCCTACGAGCAGTACTTC. This gives the protein CASSLAPADRAYEQYF.

CDR3 residues: CASSAGDSYEQYF. The CDR3 nucleotides are TGTGCCAGCAGCGCGGGAGATTCCTACGAGCAGTACTTC. The rearrangement uses TRBV9 and TRBJ2-7; tentative D call: TRBD2 (6 bases). Germline V lookup: CDR1 SGDLS, CDR2 YYNGEE. Trimming removed 3 bases from V and 1 base from J, with 8 bases in between. The CDR3 has 13 amino acids.

Only a few counts were recorded for this clone. The J gene is TRBJ1-2, the V gene TRBV6-5, with a weak D call TRBD1 (5 bases). There are 14 residues in the CDR3. From germline, CDR1 is MNHEY and CDR2 SVGAGI. The ends were cut back, 2 bases at V and 4 bases at J, with 11 bases in the middle. This CDR3 is CASSYGAGIYGYTF. As DNA, the CDR3 is TGTGCCAGCAGTTACGGAGCAGGGATCTATGGCTACACCTTC.

The gene calls are TRBV10-3 and TRBJ1-6; D is unclear. The CDR3 length is 15 residues. V was cut by 6 bases and J by 4 bases, with 13 bases left in between. CDR1 and CDR2 from the germline V gene are ENHRY and SYGVKD. DNA of the CDR3: TGTGCCATCAGCGCCGACCCGGAGTATAATTCACCCCTCCACTTT. This codes for CAISADPEYNSPLHF.

V is TRBV7-3 and J is TRBJ2-1, with 7 bases that match TRBD2. CDR3 size: 16 residues. Germline V gene sequence: CDR1 SGHTA, CDR2 FQGTGA. The V segment lost 1 base and the J segment 4 bases; nucleotides outside the gene matches: 7. CDR3 sequence (DNA): TGTGCCAGCAGCTTAAAGGCTAGCGGATATTACAATGAGCAGTTCTTC. Its protein is CASSLKASGYYNEQFF.

The rearrangement uses TRBV4-1 and TRBJ1-5; tentatively, D is TRBD1 (5 bases). This CDR3 is built from 15 residues. Looked up from germline, CDR1 is MGHRA and CDR2 is YSYEKL. V lost 1 base and J 10 bases, leaving 17 bases between the germline ends. The CDR3 region has the DNA TGCGCCAGCAGCCAAGTCGCGCAGGGAATCTATCCCCAGCATTTT. Translating it yields CASSQVAQGIYPQHF.

The chain uses TRBV11-3 and TRBJ2-1; possibly TRBD2 for D (5 bases). CDR1 is SGHNT, CDR2 YENEEA, per germline. There are 13 residues in the CDR3. Trimming left V 1 base short and J 6 bases short, with 7 bases between. The CDR3 coding sequence is TGTGCCAGCAGCTTAGTAGCGAGCAATGAGCAGTTCTTC. Translated: CASSLVASNEQFF.

The chain carries TRBV7-3 and TRBJ2-7, with 9 bases fitting TRBD2. CDR1 is SGHTA and CDR2 is FQGTGA in the germline V gene. J lost 3 bases, V lost 5 bases, and 8 bases had no gene match. The CDR3 is 15 amino acids. The CDR3 is CASSQGASGVYEQYF. CDR3 coding DNA: TGTGCCAGCAGCCAAGGGGCTAGCGGGGTCTACGAGCAGTACTTC.

This chain links TRBV9 with TRBJ2-5, with 7 bases matching TRBD1. This CDR3 has 16 amino acids. Germline CDR1 SGDLS, CDR2 YYNGEE. J was trimmed by 2 bases and V by 0 bases; bases with no gene match: 7. CDR3 in amino acids: CASSVGPGQRQETQYF. DNA of the CDR3: TGTGCCAGCAGCGTAGGGCCGGGACAGAGACAAGAGACCCAGTACTTC.

The chain couples TRBV14 to TRBJ2-7, with D tentatively TRBD1 (7 bases). V was shortened by 3 bases and J by 7 bases, with 16 bases between the two germline ends. The CDR3 consists of 14 residues. In germline, CDR1 is SGHDN, CDR2 FVKESK. CDR3 region: CASSHGQAGLEQYF. The CDR3 DNA sequence: TGTGCCAGCAGCCACGGACAGGCGGGACTTGAGCAGTACTTC.

The CDR3 DNA is TGTGCCACCCAGGGAGGAAGGGGAAACACCATATATTTT. Protein: CATQGGRGNTIYF. The chain has TRBV28 and TRBJ1-3, with TRBD1 as a possible D gene (5 bases). CDR3 length equals 13 residues. CDR1 is MDHEN, CDR2 SYDVKM, per germline. Trimming took 10 bases from V and 4 from J, leaving 14 bases between them. The whole variable domain, remainder taken from reference TRBV28 and TRBJ1-3, is DVKVTQSSRYLVKRTGEKVFLECVQDMDHENMFWYRQDPGLGLRLIYFSYDVKMKEKGDIPEGYSVSREKKERFSLILESASTNQTSMYLCATQGGRGNTIYFGEGSWLTVV.

The chain employs TRBV11-2 and TRBJ2-7, with 8 bases aligning to TRBD2. Germline V CDR1 and CDR2: SGHAT, FQNNGV. The CDR3 sequence is 13 residues long. V shed 3 bases, J shed 4 bases, and the junction held 2 bases outside the gene matches. The CDR3 protein is CASSLGLDYEQYF. The CDR3 DNA follows: TGTGCCAGCAGCTTGGGACTAGATTACGAGCAGTACTTC.

The rearrangement uses TRBV11-2 and TRBJ2-5; 11 positions match TRBD2. This CDR3 contains 16 residues. Trimming removed 5 bases from V and 4 bases from J; junction bases left unmatched: 9. CDR1 and CDR2 from the germline V gene are SGHAT and FQNNGV. CDR3 in amino acids: CASSLTLAGGRETQYF. The CDR3 DNA is TGTGCCAGCAGCCTGACTCTAGCGGGGGGCCGAGAGACCCAGTACTTC.

J is TRBJ1-1 and V is TRBV7-2; D is unclear. Germline V gene data show CDR1 as SGHTA and CDR2 as FQGNSA. V lost 5 bases, J lost 4 bases, and 20 bases lay in between. CDR3 length: 16 amino acids. CDR3 coding DNA: TGTGCCAGCAGCCCTGTTCGGGGTACGGGTACCACTGAAGCTTTCTTT. As protein: CASSPVRGTGTTEAFF.

The V and J genes are TRBV4-2 and TRBJ2-4, with 7 positions matching TRBD2. The V gene's germline CDR1 is LGHNA and CDR2 YNFKEQ. The CDR3 has 17 residues. Trimming cost V 0 bases and J 0 bases; bases outside gene matches: 5. The CDR3 reads CASSQDPAGVAKNIQYF. CDR3 bases: TGTGCCAGCAGCCAAGATCCGGCGGGGGTAGCCAAAAACATTCAGTACTTC.

This clone was observed a few times. The chain has TRBV19 and TRBJ2-3, with TRBD2 identical over 14 bases. The J segment lost 1 base and the V segment lost 5 bases, leaving 5 bases of the junction unmatched. Germline V gives CDR1 LNHDA, CDR2 SQIVND (reference sequence). The CDR3 contains 17 residues. The CDR3 spells CASSRLAGGPGTDTQYF. CDR3 bases: TGTGCCAGTAGTCGACTAGCGGGGGGGCCGGGCACAGATACGCAGTATTTT.

The V gene is TRBV6-5, the J gene TRBJ1-2; no clear D gene. CDR1 and CDR2 from the germline V gene are MNHEY and SVGAGI. The V end was cut by 11 bases, the J end by 4 bases, with 14 bases between. The CDR3 is made up of 12 amino acids. CDR3 in amino acids: CASGGQSYGYTF. The DNA for the CDR3 is TGTGCCTCCGGCGGCCAAAGCTATGGCTACACCTTC.

V gene TRBV2 combines with J gene TRBJ2-3; D may be TRBD1 (6 bases). There are 16 residues in the CDR3. The germline V gene encodes CDR1 SNHLY and CDR2 FYNNEI. V lost 9 bases to trimming and J lost 0 bases, with 19 bases between them. CDR3 sequence (DNA): TGTGCCAGGGGGCGGAGACAGGATGGGAGCACAGATACGCAGTATTTT. Protein product: CARGRRQDGSTDTQYF.